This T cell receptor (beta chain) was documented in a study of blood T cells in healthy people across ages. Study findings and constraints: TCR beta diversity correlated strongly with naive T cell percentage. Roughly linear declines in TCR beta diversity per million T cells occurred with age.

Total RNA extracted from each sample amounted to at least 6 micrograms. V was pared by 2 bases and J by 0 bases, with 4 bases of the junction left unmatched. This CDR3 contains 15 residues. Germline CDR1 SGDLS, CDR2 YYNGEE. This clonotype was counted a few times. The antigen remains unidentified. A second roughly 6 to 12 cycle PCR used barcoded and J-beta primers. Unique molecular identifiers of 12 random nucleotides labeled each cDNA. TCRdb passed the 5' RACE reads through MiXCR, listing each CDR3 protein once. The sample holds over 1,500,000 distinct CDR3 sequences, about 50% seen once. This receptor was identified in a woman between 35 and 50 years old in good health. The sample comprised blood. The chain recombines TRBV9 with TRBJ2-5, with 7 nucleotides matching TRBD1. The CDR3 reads CASSVGTVYQETQYF. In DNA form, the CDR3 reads TGTGCCAGCAGCGTGGGGACAGTGTACCAAGAGACCCAGTACTTC.